The T cell receptor (beta chain) described here comes from a study of T cell responses to AZD1222 COVID-19 vaccine. V was clipped by 5 bases and J by 0 bases, with 10 bases between them. This CDR3 is built from 14 residues. Germline CDR1 reads MNHEY; CDR2 reads SMNVEV (reference sequence). Findings and limits, study-wide: Clonal diversity may have been underestimated, and the donors were mostly white British, with more females than males.

Generated by immunoSEQ multiplex PCR, the TCRdb table keeps only in-frame clones and is missing some. Altogether some 120,000 clones are present, around 88% being singletons, with the ten largest covering about a tenth. As to this clone: Its antigen is not identified.

The V call is TRBV27, the J call TRBJ1-1, with unresolved D. The clonotype originates from an adult in good health. The specimen comprised peripheral blood, sampled on day 0 of AZD1222 vaccination. CDR3 region: CASSTDAVNTEAFF. The DNA for the CDR3 is TGTGCCAGCAGTACCGACGCGGTGAACACTGAAGCTTTCTTT.